This T cell receptor beta chain was found in a study of siplizumab effects on memory and regulatory T cells. About 10^5 TCR templates were measured in each sample. Some clones are missing from TCRdb's copy, which holds only in-frame ones; the method was immunoSEQ multiplex PCR. The sample carries 85,000 to 95,000 clones, 94% recorded once. As to this clone: Its target is not known.

The germline gives CDR1 SGHRS, CDR2 YFSETQ. With 3 bases removed from V and 1 base from J, the gap between germline ends came to 13 bases. The CDR3 runs to 15 residues. General study points: Treatment with siplizumab left mappable alloreactive CD4+ clones averaging roughly 69% Treg-derived, compared with 25% to 30% in controls. About 80-96% of proliferating CD4+ or CD8+ clones had no assignable naive or memory phenotype.

The sample consisted of non-Treg CD4+ T cells sorted from blood. This chain links TRBV5-1 with TRBJ2-5; possibly TRBD1 for D (5 bases). The sequence came from a human donor in good health. CDR3 nucleotides: TGCGCCAGCAGCTCCTCGGGTGGGGCCCAAGAGACCCAGTACTTC. The encoded protein is CASSSSGGAQETQYF.